These T cell receptor beta chains were read from a single sample in a study of T cell repertoires in cytomegalovirus infection. TCRdb recomputed calls from the reads with MiXCR, one row per CDR3 protein. The data contain some 900,000 distinct CDR3 sequences, less than 35% of them singletons. These receptors are not linked to any known antigen. Sequences were derived from cultured CD8+ T cells from PBMCs, sampled from culture after CMV antigen stimulation. The receptors come from a human donor in good health (CMV status not recorded). Some clones in this sample may be carry-over from other donors' samples. Each CDR3 is given with its conserved first and last residue. A D gene is named only where the DNA matches it firmly. Not every row has a clone size; where given, it reads once, few, many or a size class.

cdr3_length: 17; v_call: TRBV6-5; j_call: TRBJ2-1; clone_size: -; d_call: TRBD1; cdr3_nt: TGTGCCAGCGGTATAGGGACAGGGTCTGTCTCCTACAATGAGCAGTTCTTC; cdr3_aa: CASGIGTGSVSYNEQFF
cdr3_length: 15; v_call: TRBV19; j_call: TRBJ1-5; clone_size: once; d_call: -; cdr3_nt: TGTGCCAGTATTCAACTGACACGGTTCAATCAGCCCCAGCATTTT; cdr3_aa: CASIQLTRFNQPQHF
cdr3_length: 15; v_call: TRBV6-5; j_call: TRBJ1-2; clone_size: -; d_call: TRBD1; cdr3_nt: TGTGCCAGCAGTTACGGGACAGGCAGCCCCTATGGCTACACCTTC; cdr3_aa: CASSYGTGSPYGYTF
cdr3_length: 14; v_call: TRBV20-1; j_call: TRBJ1-5; clone_size: -; d_call: -; cdr3_nt: TGCAGTGCCGGAGAATTTGACAGCAATCAGCCCCAGCATTTT; cdr3_aa: CSAGEFDSNQPQHF
cdr3_length: 14; v_call: TRBV27; j_call: TRBJ1-6; clone_size: few; d_call: -; cdr3_nt: TGTGCCAGCAGGCAGAGCTCCTATAATTCACCCCTCCACTTT; cdr3_aa: CASRQSSYNSPLHF
cdr3_length: 15; v_call: TRBV29-1; j_call: TRBJ2-1; clone_size: -; d_call: -; cdr3_nt: TGCAGCGTTTTGGGGGAGGGGGCTTTATACAATGAGCAGTTCTTC; cdr3_aa: CSVLGEGALYNEQFF
cdr3_length: 14; v_call: TRBV27; j_call: TRBJ1-1; clone_size: -; d_call: -; cdr3_nt: TGTGCCAGCAGTTTATATTCCCAGGGGTTAACAGCTTTCTTT; cdr3_aa: CASSLYSQGLTAFF
cdr3_length: 12; v_call: TRBV7-2; j_call: TRBJ2-2; clone_size: many; d_call: -; cdr3_nt: TGTGCCAGCAGCCCTCAGGCCGGGGAGCTGTTTTTT; cdr3_aa: CASSPQAGELFF
cdr3_length: 19; v_call: TRBV5-8; j_call: TRBJ2-6; clone_size: once; d_call: TRBD1; cdr3_nt: TGTGCCAGCAGCTTGGACTTTCGGGACAGGCTCGATGGGGCCAACGTCCTGACTTTC; cdr3_aa: CASSLDFRDRLDGANVLTF
cdr3_length: 13; v_call: TRBV7-9; j_call: TRBJ1-1; clone_size: few; d_call: -; cdr3_nt: TGTGCCAGCAGCCCCTTTGGCGGGACTGAAGCTTTCTTT; cdr3_aa: CASSPFGGTEAFF